This TCR beta chain was recorded in a study of response to subunit inactivated influenza vaccine. Germline lookup yields CDR1 SGHTA and CDR2 FQGNSA. The CDR3 length is 12 residues. Trimming stripped 1 base from V and 2 bases from J, with 2 bases between. There are many counts of this clonotype. TCRdb itself ran the RT-PCR reads through MiXCR, one entry per CDR3 protein. The table has 400,000 to 550,000 distinct CDR3 sequences, over 25% seen once. The TCR originated in a middle-aged man who received an inactivated influenza vaccine. This sample comprised CD4+ T cells sorted from PBMCs, obtained 5 days after vaccination. This rearrangement joins TRBV7-2 to TRBJ2-5, with unresolved D. CDR3 residues: CASSLGQETQYF. The CDR3 DNA is TGTGCCAGCAGCTTAGGGCAAGAGACCCAGTACTTC.